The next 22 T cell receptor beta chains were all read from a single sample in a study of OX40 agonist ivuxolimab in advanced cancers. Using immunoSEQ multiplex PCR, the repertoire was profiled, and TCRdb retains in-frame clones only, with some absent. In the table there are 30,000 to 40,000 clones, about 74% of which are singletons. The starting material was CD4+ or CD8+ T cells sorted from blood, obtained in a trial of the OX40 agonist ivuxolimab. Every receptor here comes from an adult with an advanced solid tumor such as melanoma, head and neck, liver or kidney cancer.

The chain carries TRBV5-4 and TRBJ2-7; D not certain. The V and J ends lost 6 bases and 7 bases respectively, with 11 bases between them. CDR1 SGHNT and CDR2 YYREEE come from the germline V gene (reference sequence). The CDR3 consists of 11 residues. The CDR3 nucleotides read TGTGCCAGCACCAACTACCGAGAGCAGTACTTC. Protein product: CASTNYREQYF.

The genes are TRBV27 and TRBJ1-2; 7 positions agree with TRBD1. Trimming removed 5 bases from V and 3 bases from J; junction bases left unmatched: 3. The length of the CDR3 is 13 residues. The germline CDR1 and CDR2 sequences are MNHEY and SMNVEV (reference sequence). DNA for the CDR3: TGTGCCAGCAGTCCTACAGGGGACTATGGCTACACCTTC. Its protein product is CASSPTGDYGYTF.

The CDR3 sequence: CASSLGLAGGSSYEQYF. The CDR3 bases are TGTGCCAGCAGCCTTGGACTAGCGGGAGGTAGCTCCTACGAGCAGTACTTC. The chain links TRBV6-8 to TRBJ2-7; 14 bases match TRBD2. CDR1 and CDR2 from the germline V gene are MNHGY and SAAAGT. CDR3 length equals 17 residues. The junction had 7 bases not matched to a gene; V was cut back by 6 bases and J by 0 bases.

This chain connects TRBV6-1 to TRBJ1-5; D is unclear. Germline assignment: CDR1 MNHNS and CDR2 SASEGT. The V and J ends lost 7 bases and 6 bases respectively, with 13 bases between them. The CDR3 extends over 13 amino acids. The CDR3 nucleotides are TGTGCCAGCAAGGGAAGCCTGGGTCAGCCCCAGCATTTT. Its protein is CASKGSLGQPQHF.

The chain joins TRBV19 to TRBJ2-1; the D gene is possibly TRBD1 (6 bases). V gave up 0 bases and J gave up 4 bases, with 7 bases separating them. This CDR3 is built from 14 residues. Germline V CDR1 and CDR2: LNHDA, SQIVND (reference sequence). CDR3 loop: CASSIDRGYNEQFF. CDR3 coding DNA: TGTGCCAGTAGTATAGACAGGGGATACAATGAGCAGTTCTTC.

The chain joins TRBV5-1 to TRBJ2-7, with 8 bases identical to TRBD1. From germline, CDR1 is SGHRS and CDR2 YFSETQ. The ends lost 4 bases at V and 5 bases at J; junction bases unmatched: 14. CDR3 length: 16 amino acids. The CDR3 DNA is TGCGCCAGCAGCACGAGGACAGGGTTGCGGAGCCACGAGCAGTACTTC. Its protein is CASSTRTGLRSHEQYF.

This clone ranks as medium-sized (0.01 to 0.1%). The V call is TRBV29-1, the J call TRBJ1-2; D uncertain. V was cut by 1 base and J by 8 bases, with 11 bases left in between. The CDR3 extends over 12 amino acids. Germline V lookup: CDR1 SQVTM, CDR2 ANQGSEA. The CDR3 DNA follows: TGCAGCGTTGAAGTGGTAACGGAAGGCTACACCTTC. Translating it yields CSVEVVTEGYTF.

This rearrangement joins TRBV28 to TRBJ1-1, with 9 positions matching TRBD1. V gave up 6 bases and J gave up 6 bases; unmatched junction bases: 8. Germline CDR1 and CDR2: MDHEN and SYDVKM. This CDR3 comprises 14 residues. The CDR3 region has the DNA TGTGCCAGCAGAGGGACAGGGCGCTATCCTGAAGCTTTCTTT. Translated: CASRGTGRYPEAFF. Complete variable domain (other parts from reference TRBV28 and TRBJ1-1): DVKVTQSSRYLVKRTGEKVFLECVQDMDHENMFWYRQDPGLGLRLIYFSYDVKMKEKGDIPEGYSVSREKKERFSLILESASTNQTSMYLCASRGTGRYPEAFFGQGTRLTVV.

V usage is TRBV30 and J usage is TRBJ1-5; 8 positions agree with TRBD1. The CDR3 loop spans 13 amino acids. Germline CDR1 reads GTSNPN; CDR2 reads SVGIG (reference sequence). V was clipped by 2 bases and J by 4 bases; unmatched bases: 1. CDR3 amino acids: CAWSRDRNQPQHF. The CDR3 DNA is TGTGCCTGGAGTAGGGACAGGAATCAGCCCCAGCATTTT.

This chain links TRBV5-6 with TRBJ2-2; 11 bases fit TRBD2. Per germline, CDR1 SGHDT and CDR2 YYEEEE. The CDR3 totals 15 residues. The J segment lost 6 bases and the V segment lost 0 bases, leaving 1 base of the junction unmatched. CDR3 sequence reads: CASSLVSGRAGELFF. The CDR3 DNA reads TGTGCCAGCAGCTTGGTTAGCGGGAGGGCCGGGGAGCTGTTTTTT.

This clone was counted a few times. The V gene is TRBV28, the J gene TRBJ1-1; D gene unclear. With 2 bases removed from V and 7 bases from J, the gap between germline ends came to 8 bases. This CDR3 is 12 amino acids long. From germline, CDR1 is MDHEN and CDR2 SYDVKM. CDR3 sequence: CASSLRAVEAFF. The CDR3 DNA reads TGTGCCAGCAGTTTAAGGGCAGTTGAAGCTTTCTTT.

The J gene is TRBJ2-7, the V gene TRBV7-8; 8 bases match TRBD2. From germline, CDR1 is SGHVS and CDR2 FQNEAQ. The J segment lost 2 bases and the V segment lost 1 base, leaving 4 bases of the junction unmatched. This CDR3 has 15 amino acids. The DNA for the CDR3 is TGTGCCAGCAGCTTAGGTCCCGGGAGGGCCTACGAGCAGTACTTC. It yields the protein CASSLGPGRAYEQYF.

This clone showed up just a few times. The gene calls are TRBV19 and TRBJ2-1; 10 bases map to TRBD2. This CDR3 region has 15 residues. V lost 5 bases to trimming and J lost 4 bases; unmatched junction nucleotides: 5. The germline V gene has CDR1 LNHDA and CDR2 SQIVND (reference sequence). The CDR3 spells CASSVYSGRYNEQFF. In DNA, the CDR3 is TGTGCCAGTAGTGTCTATAGCGGGAGGTACAATGAGCAGTTCTTC. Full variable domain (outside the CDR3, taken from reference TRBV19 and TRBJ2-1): DGGITQSPKYLFRKEGQNVTLSCEQNLNHDAMYWYRQDPGQGLRLIYYSQIVNDFQKGDIAEGYSVSREKKESFPLTVTSAQKNPTAFYLCASSVYSGRYNEQFFGPGTRLTVL.

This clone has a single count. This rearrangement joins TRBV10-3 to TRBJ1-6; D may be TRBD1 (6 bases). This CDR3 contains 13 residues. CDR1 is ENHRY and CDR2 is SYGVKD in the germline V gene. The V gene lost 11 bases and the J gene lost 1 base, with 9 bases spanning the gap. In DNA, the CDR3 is TGTGCCCTACAGGGTTCCTATAATTCACCCCTCCACTTT. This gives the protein CALQGSYNSPLHF.

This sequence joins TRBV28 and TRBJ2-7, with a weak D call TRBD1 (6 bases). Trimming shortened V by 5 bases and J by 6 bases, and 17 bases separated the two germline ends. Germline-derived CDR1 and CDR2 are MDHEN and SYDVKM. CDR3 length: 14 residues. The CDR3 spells CASSAPGQTGEQYF. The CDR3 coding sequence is TGTGCCAGCAGTGCACCGGGACAAACGGGCGAGCAGTACTTC.

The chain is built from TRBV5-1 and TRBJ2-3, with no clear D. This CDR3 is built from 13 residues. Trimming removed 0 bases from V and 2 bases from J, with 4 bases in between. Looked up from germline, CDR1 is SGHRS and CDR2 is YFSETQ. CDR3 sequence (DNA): TGCGCCAGCAGCTTGGCCCCCACAGATACGCAGTATTTT. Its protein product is CASSLAPTDTQYF.

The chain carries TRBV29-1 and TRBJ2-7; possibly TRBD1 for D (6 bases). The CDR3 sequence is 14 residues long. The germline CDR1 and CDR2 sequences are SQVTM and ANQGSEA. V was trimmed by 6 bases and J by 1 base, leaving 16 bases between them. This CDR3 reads CSVKTGTSSYEQYF. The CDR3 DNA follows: TGCAGCGTCAAAACCGGGACAAGTTCCTACGAGCAGTACTTC.

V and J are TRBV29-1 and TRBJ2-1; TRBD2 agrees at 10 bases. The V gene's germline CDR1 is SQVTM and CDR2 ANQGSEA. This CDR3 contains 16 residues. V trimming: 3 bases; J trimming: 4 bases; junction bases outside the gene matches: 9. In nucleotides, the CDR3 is TGCAGCGTTGAGGGGGTTACTAGCGGGACTTACAATGAGCAGTTCTTC. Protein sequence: CSVEGVTSGTYNEQFF.

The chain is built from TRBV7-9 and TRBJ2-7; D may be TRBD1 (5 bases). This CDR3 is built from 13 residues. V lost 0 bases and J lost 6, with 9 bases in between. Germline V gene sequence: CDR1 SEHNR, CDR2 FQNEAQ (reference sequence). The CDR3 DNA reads TGTGCCAGCAGCTTAGCAGGGGATGGCGAGCAGTACTTC. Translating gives CASSLAGDGEQYF.

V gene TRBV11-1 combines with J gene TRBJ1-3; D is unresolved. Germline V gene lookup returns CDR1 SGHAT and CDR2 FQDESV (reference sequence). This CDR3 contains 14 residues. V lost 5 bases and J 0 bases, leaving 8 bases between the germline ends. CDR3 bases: TGTGCCAGCAGCAAGCAGAGCTCTGGAAACACCATATATTTT. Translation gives CASSKQSSGNTIYF.

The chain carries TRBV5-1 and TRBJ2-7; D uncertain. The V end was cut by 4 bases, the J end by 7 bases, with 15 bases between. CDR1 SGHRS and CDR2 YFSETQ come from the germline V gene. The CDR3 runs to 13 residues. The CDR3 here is CASSDGPSKEQYF. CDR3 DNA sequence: TGCGCCAGCAGCGATGGCCCCTCAAAGGAGCAGTACTTC.

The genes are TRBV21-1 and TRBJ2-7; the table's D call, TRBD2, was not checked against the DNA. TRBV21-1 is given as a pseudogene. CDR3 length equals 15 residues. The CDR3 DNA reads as TGTGCCAGCAGGAACTTGGGAGGGGACGCCTACGAGCAGTACTTC. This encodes CASRNLGGDAYEQYF.